This T cell receptor beta chain is from a study of radiotherapy plus CTLA-4 blockade in lung cancer. At the level of the study: Objective responses were recorded in more than 15% of patients, with disease control recorded in 25% to 35%. Study findings and constraints: Radiotherapy plus ipilimumab was followed by expansion in blood of tumor-derived TCR clones.

Regarding this clone: Its antigen is not known.

Germline V lookup: CDR1 SGDLS, CDR2 YYNGEE. Trimming at V came to 7 bases and at J to 4 bases, leaving 14 bases not matched to a gene. The CDR3 loop spans 17 amino acids. The table came from immunoSEQ multiplex PCR; TCRdb's copy has only in-frame clones and leaves some out. The sample shows 15,000 or so clones, about two thirds of them seen only once. The clonotype comes from a human donor with non-small cell lung cancer whose response to radiotherapy plus ipilimumab could not be evaluated. The chain uses TRBV9 and TRBJ2-3; 11 bases match TRBD2. The specimen comprised peripheral blood, sampled from a patient treated with radiotherapy plus ipilimumab. The CDR3: CASGRASGGSLADTQYF. CDR3 DNA: TGTGCCAGCGGTCGGGCTAGCGGGGGGTCGCTTGCAGATACGCAGTATTTT. Looking up the rest from reference TRBV9 and TRBJ2-3 gives the full variable domain: DSGVTQTPKHLITATGQRVTLRCSPRSGDLSVYWYQQSLDQGLQFLIQYYNGEERAKGNILERFSAQQFPDLHSELNLSSLELGDSALYFCASGRASGGSLADTQYFGPGTRLTVL.